Presented here are 28 T cell receptor beta chains from one specimen sequenced in a study of shared clonotypes between healthy human individuals. Profiled with immunoSEQ multiplex PCR; TCRdb holds only in-frame clones, not every one. This table holds about 660,000 clones, around 74% found once. Sequencing used memory CD4+ T cells sorted from blood. Subset described: CD45RA-negative fraction. Receptors were obtained from a woman in her thirties in good health.

The V and J genes are TRBV29-1 and TRBJ1-4, with TRBD1 matching 7 bases. Germline trimming cut 8 bases from V and 3 bases from J; bases unmatched to any gene: 9. Germline V lookup: CDR1 SQVTM, CDR2 ANQGSEA. This CDR3 is 14 amino acids long. In DNA, the CDR3 is TGCAGCCCCGGCGGGGACAGACCTAATGAAAAACTGTTTTTT. It yields the protein CSPGGDRPNEKLFF.

The rearrangement joins TRBV7-8 to TRBJ2-2; TRBD2 agrees at 9 bases. The germline CDR1 and CDR2 sequences are SGHVS and FQNEAQ. V was clipped by 1 base and J by 5 bases; unmatched bases: 8. This CDR3 has 17 residues. The DNA for the CDR3 is TGTGCCAGCAGCTTAGATATTAGCGGGAGAGGAACCGGGGAGCTGTTTTTT. This translates into CASSLDISGRGTGELFF.

This clone has a handful of counts. The same CDR3 arises from other DNA sequences in this sample as well. The chain uses TRBV5-1 and TRBJ2-1; no reliable D call. Trimming left V 1 base short and J 3 bases short, with 8 bases between. CDR1 and CDR2 from the germline V gene are SGHRS and YFSETQ. This CDR3 is built from 14 residues. CDR3 amino acids: CASSLRADYNEQFF. In DNA, the CDR3 is TGCGCCAGCAGCTTGCGTGCAGACTACAATGAGCAGTTCTTC.

The table lists this clone with a few counts. This may stem from a read error, because a much larger clone lies one nucleotide away. Distinct nucleotide sequences in the sample also encode this CDR3. The genes are TRBV5-1 and TRBJ1-5; tentatively, D is TRBD1 (6 bases). With 0 bases removed from V and 7 bases from J, the gap between germline ends came to 8 bases. The CDR3 has 13 residues. Germline V gives CDR1 SGHRS, CDR2 YFSETQ. This chain's CDR3 is CASSLEGGQPQHF. The CDR3 nucleotides read TGCGCCAGCAGCTTGGAGGGGGGGCAGCCCCAGCATTTT.

V gene TRBV27 combines with J gene TRBJ1-5; D gene ambiguous. The CDR3 runs 13 residues. Germline V lookup: CDR1 MNHEY, CDR2 SMNVEV (reference sequence). V lost 6 bases and J lost 5, with 11 bases in between. DNA for the CDR3: TGTGCCAGCAGCCTAAAGGAGGATCAGCCCCAGCATTTT. It codes for CASSLKEDQPQHF.

This clone showed up just a few times. This sequence joins TRBV28 and TRBJ1-2, with a tentative D call TRBD1 (6 bases). The CDR3 has 15 residues. Germline V gene sequence: CDR1 MDHEN, CDR2 SYDVKM. Trimming took 2 bases from V and 5 from J, leaving 15 bases between them. CDR3 in amino acids: CASSLGGDISYGYTF. DNA of the CDR3: TGTGCCAGCAGTTTAGGAGGGGACATATCTTATGGCTACACCTTC.

The chain links TRBV6-5 to TRBJ1-1, with D perhaps matching TRBD1 (5 bases). Trimming left V 5 bases short and J 4 bases short, with 14 bases between. Germline CDR1 MNHEY, CDR2 SVGAGI. The CDR3 runs to 14 residues. The CDR3 is CASSVRAYSTEAFF. The CDR3 DNA is TGTGCCAGCAGTGTCAGGGCCTACAGCACTGAAGCTTTCTTT.

The chain employs TRBV7-3 and TRBJ2-3; 11 bases are a match to TRBD2. The CDR3 contains 15 residues. Trimming at V came to 5 bases and at J to 4 bases, leaving 5 bases not matched to a gene. CDR1 is SGHTA and CDR2 is FQGTGA in the germline V gene. CDR3 coding DNA: TGTGCCAGCAGCCCAACTAGCGGGGGAGCAGATACGCAGTATTTT. Its translation is CASSPTSGGADTQYF.

The chain has TRBV19 and TRBJ1-5; maybe TRBD1 (6 bases). Germline lookup yields CDR1 LNHDA and CDR2 SQIVND (reference sequence). Between the trimmed V and J ends, which lost 7 bases and 6 bases, there was a span of 19 bases. The CDR3 sequence is 15 residues long. The CDR3 reads CASKGVGQRGQPQHF. Here the CDR3 DNA reads TGTGCCAGTAAGGGGGTTGGGCAGCGCGGTCAGCCCCAGCATTTT.

The J gene is TRBJ1-4, the V gene TRBV11-2; tentative D call: TRBD1 (5 bases). V lost 4 bases and J lost 3, with 15 bases in between. From germline, CDR1 is SGHAT and CDR2 FQNNGV. The CDR3 loop spans 16 amino acids. CDR3 sequence (DNA): TGTGCCAGCAGCTCCCAAAGGGGTGGTCCTAATGAAAAACTGTTTTTT. Translating it yields CASSSQRGGPNEKLFF. The full variable domain, with the rest looked up from reference TRBV11-2 and TRBJ1-4, is EAGVAQSPRYKIIEKRQSVAFWCNPISGHATLYWYQQILGQGPKLLIQFQNNGVVDDSQLPKDRFSAERLKGVDSTLKIQPAKLEDSAVYLCASSSQRGGPNEKLFFGSGTQLSVL.

The rearrangement links TRBV6-1 to TRBJ1-2, with TRBD1 identical over 11 bases. Unmatched junction bases numbered 9, after V lost 8 bases and J lost 7 bases. The CDR3 is 14 residues long. Germline CDR1 is MNHNS and CDR2 is SASEGT. The CDR3 loop reads CASASEGQGGGYTF. Written as DNA, the CDR3 is TGTGCCAGCGCCTCTGAGGGACAGGGGGGTGGCTACACCTTC.

V and J are TRBV6-1 and TRBJ2-7; 7 bases agree with TRBD1. This CDR3 region has 14 residues. Looked up from germline, CDR1 is MNHNS and CDR2 is SASEGT. The V segment lost 5 bases and the J segment 2 bases; nucleotides outside the gene matches: 6. The CDR3 spells CASSPQGDPYEQYF. CDR3 sequence (DNA): TGTGCCAGCAGTCCCCAGGGGGATCCCTACGAGCAGTACTTC.

This clone was counted between two and nine times. Other DNA sequences of this sample code for an identical CDR3. The chain is built from TRBV5-1 and TRBJ2-3; 10 bases match TRBD1. After removal of 4 bases from V and 5 bases from J, the junction contained 4 bases not matched to a gene. This CDR3 has 14 residues. The germline gives CDR1 SGHRS, CDR2 YFSETQ. The CDR3 nucleotides are TGCGCCAGCAGCCTGGGACAGGGGTTAGATACGCAGTATTTT. It specifies CASSLGQGLDTQYF.

Turning to this clone: Additional DNA sequences in this sample encode the identical CDR3. J is TRBJ1-4 and V is TRBV7-9; 7 bases are a match to TRBD1. CDR3 length: 15 amino acids. Germline V gives CDR1 SEHNR, CDR2 FQNEAQ (reference sequence). The V segment lost 5 bases and the J segment 0 bases; nucleotides outside the gene matches: 3. CDR3 in amino acids: CASSPGTATNEKLFF. CDR3 DNA sequence: TGTGCCAGCAGCCCAGGGACAGCAACTAATGAAAAACTGTTTTTT.

The V and J genes are TRBV7-2 and TRBJ2-1; 10 positions match TRBD2. There are 14 residues in the CDR3. The V and J ends lost 5 bases and 8 bases, in that order; junction bases with no gene match: 6. CDR1 is SGHTA and CDR2 is FQGNSA in the germline V gene. The CDR3 DNA sequence: TGTGCCAGCAGCCCGGCTAGCGGGAGTCATGAGCAGTTCTTC. This translates into CASSPASGSHEQFF.

This rearrangement joins TRBV6-1 to TRBJ1-5; D is ambiguous. V was cut by 6 bases and J by 0 bases, with 9 bases left in between. CDR1 is MNHNS and CDR2 is SASEGT in the germline V gene. The CDR3 is 14 amino acids. The CDR3 nucleotides read TGTGCCAGCAGCTCGTTCGGTAGCAATCAGCCCCAGCATTTT. This gives the protein CASSSFGSNQPQHF.

The chain is built from TRBV7-8 and TRBJ1-1; unclear D gene. Germline assignment: CDR1 SGHVS and CDR2 FQNEAQ. The V end lost 3 bases, the J end lost 4 bases, and 9 bases lay between the germline ends. The CDR3 is made up of 13 amino acids. CDR3 amino acids: CASSFSDSTEAFF. The CDR3 DNA reads as TGTGCCAGCAGCTTCTCTGATTCCACTGAAGCTTTCTTT.

This chain joins TRBV6-5 and TRBJ2-7; TRBD2 is a possible D gene (5 bases). Trimming left V 2 bases short and J 0 bases short, with 8 bases between. The CDR3 extends over 14 amino acids. CDR1 and CDR2 from the germline V gene are MNHEY and SVGAGI. DNA of the CDR3: TGTGCCAGCAGTTACCAGCGGAGCTCCTACGAGCAGTACTTC. Protein sequence: CASSYQRSSYEQYF.

Comments on this clone: The sample has other DNA sequences that encode this CDR3 too. CDR3 residues: CASSQDRGGYTF. CDR3 DNA sequence: TGTGCCAGCAGCCAGGACAGGGGTGGCTACACCTTC. The rearrangement joins TRBV4-2 to TRBJ1-2, with 9 positions matching TRBD1. The CDR3 is 12 amino acids. The J segment lost 7 bases and the V segment lost 3 bases, leaving 0 bases of the junction unmatched. Germline V lookup: CDR1 LGHNA, CDR2 YNFKEQ.

The chain recombines TRBV7-8 with TRBJ2-7; D may be TRBD1 (6 bases). Per germline, CDR1 SGHVS and CDR2 FQNEAQ. V lost 2 bases and J lost 1, with 12 bases in between. CDR3 length: 15 residues. The CDR3 loop is CASSLFQGSSYEQYF. The CDR3 DNA reads as TGTGCCAGCAGCTTATTCCAGGGGTCGTCCTACGAGCAGTACTTC.

This sequence joins TRBV6-5 and TRBJ2-7; 7 bases are a match to TRBD1. The CDR3 covers 15 residues. Germline V gives CDR1 MNHEY, CDR2 SVGAGI. V lost 0 bases and J lost 3; bases outside the gene matches: 5. The CDR3, as DNA: TGTGCCAGCAGTTACTCGATAGGGGGCGTCTACGAGCAGTACTTC. Translation: CASSYSIGGVYEQYF.

This chain connects TRBV7-2 to TRBJ1-3; 10 bases are shared with TRBD1. CDR3 length: 18 residues. Germline V CDR1 and CDR2: SGHTA, FQGNSA. Unmatched junction bases numbered 6, after V lost 1 base and J lost 0 bases. The CDR3 here is CASSLGWDRGPSGNTIYF. Here the CDR3 DNA reads TGTGCCAGCAGCTTAGGTTGGGACAGGGGTCCCTCTGGAAACACCATATATTTT. Full variable domain (outside the CDR3, taken from reference TRBV7-2 and TRBJ1-3): GAGVSQSPSNKVTEKGKDVELRCDPISGHTALYWYRQSLGQGLEFLIYFQGNSAPDKSGLPSDRFSAERTGGSVSTLTIQRTQQEDSAVYLCASSLGWDRGPSGNTIYFGEGSWLTVV.

This clone showed up many times. The chain recombines TRBV18 with TRBJ2-5, with a possible D match to TRBD1 (8 bases). With 8 bases removed from V and 7 bases from J, the gap between germline ends came to 26 bases. The CDR3 is 16 residues long. From germline, CDR1 is KGHSH and CDR2 LQKENI. CDR3 nucleotides: TGTGCCAGCACCGACAGGGGAGGCGGGAGCCCCTGGACCCAGTACTTC. This gives the protein CASTDRGGGSPWTQYF.

This chain connects TRBV7-9 to TRBJ1-4, with 8 bases lining up with TRBD1. V lost 5 bases and J lost 6; bases outside the gene matches: 11. The germline V gene encodes CDR1 SEHNR and CDR2 FQNEAQ (reference sequence). This CDR3 is built from 16 residues. This CDR3 is CASSKLQGGPDEKLFF. CDR3 DNA sequence: TGTGCCAGCAGCAAACTACAGGGGGGACCGGATGAAAAACTGTTTTTT.

This clone was counted a few times. The rearrangement links TRBV11-2 to TRBJ2-5; TRBD1 is a possible D gene (6 bases). Germline lookup yields CDR1 SGHAT and CDR2 FQNNGV. This CDR3 is 15 amino acids long. Trimming removed 2 bases at V and 3 bases at J, with 13 bases between. The CDR3 bases are TGTGCCAGCAGCTTAAACTTCGGACAGAAAGAGACCCAGTACTTC. Its translation: CASSLNFGQKETQYF.

As concerns this clone: This clone may be a read error of a much larger clone one base away. In the same sample, other DNA sequences code for this CDR3. J is TRBJ1-2 and V is TRBV28; the match to TRBD1 covers 9 bases. The V segment lost 6 bases and the J segment 4 bases; nucleotides outside the gene matches: 3. There are 13 residues in the CDR3. The germline V gene encodes CDR1 MDHEN and CDR2 SYDVKM. CDR3 bases: TGTGCCAGCAGCCCGGGACAGGGCTATGGCTACACCTTC. It encodes CASSPGQGYGYTF.

J is TRBJ1-3 and V is TRBV2; a weak D match, TRBD1 (6 bases). V was cut by 4 bases and J by 4 bases, with 17 bases left in between. CDR1 is SNHLY, CDR2 FYNNEI, per germline. The CDR3 is made up of 16 amino acids. The CDR3 region is CASSVSPGGAGNTIYF. CDR3 nucleotides: TGTGCCAGCAGTGTGAGTCCCGGGGGCGCCGGAAACACCATATATTTT.

The gene calls are TRBV7-9 and TRBJ2-1; perhaps TRBD2 as D (6 bases). V shed 2 bases and J shed 3 bases, with 11 bases lying between them. The CDR3 has 15 amino acids. Germline loops: CDR1 SEHNR, CDR2 FQNEAQ (reference sequence). The CDR3 loop reads CASSLSGWGYNEQFF. The CDR3 nucleotides are TGTGCCAGCAGCTTAAGCGGGTGGGGCTACAATGAGCAGTTCTTC.